The 30 T cell receptor beta chains below all came from one sample that was sequenced in a study of cytomegalovirus exposure and HLA in healthy donors. The data were produced by immunoSEQ multiplex PCR, yet TCRdb's version contains in-frame clones alone and is incomplete. The data contain fewer than 80,000 clones, 96% of them singletons. The source material was PBMCs. The receptors shown here come from a woman aged 18-35 years in good health and CMV-seropositive.

This chain links TRBV29-1 with TRBJ2-1; 7 bases line up with TRBD2. The CDR3 runs 15 residues. CDR1 and CDR2 from the germline V gene are SQVTM and ANQGSEA. V lost 4 bases, J lost 0 bases, and 6 bases stayed unmatched. In DNA form, the CDR3 reads TGCAGCGTTGTCGGGAGGAGGCGCTCCTACAATGAGCAGTTCTTC. Its protein is CSVVGRRRSYNEQFF.

The chain recombines TRBV28 with TRBJ1-2, with D maybe TRBD1 (6 bases). The germline V and J ends were trimmed by 6 bases and 4 bases, with 15 bases remaining between them. Germline CDR1 reads MDHEN; CDR2 reads SYDVKM. CDR3 length: 14 amino acids. CDR3 sequence (DNA): TGTGCCAGCAGGAAACAGGGAATTTCCTATGGCTACACCTTC. It specifies CASRKQGISYGYTF.

J is TRBJ2-5 and V is TRBV29-1, with D maybe TRBD1 (5 bases). This CDR3 is built from 12 residues. Germline V gene lookup returns CDR1 SQVTM and CDR2 ANQGSEA. The germline V and J ends were trimmed by 5 bases and 0 bases, with 7 bases remaining between them. The CDR3 DNA reads as TGCAGCGTTATAGGGGACCAAGAGACCCAGTACTTC. Amino acid sequence: CSVIGDQETQYF.

This sequence joins TRBV21-1 and TRBJ2-7; no check of the table's D call, TRBD1, against the DNA was made. TRBV21-1 is labeled a pseudogene. The CDR3 is 16 residues long. Here the CDR3 DNA reads TGTGCCAGCAGCAAGGCGAGGGACAGGGGCTTGGGGGAGCAGTACTTC. It yields the protein CASSKARDRGLGEQYF.

This chain links TRBV7-2 with TRBJ2-2; perhaps TRBD2 as D (5 bases). The CDR3 runs 15 residues. V dropped 5 bases and J dropped 0 bases, with 10 bases sitting between them. CDR1 and CDR2 (germline): SGHTA, FQGNSA. The CDR3 reads CASSPRAPNTGELFF. Here the CDR3 DNA reads TGTGCCAGCAGCCCGAGGGCCCCGAACACCGGGGAGCTGTTTTTT.

The CDR3 nucleotides are TGTGCCAGCAGCTTAGGGGACAGGGGAACCTACGAGCAGTACTTC. Translating gives CASSLGDRGTYEQYF. The chain recombines TRBV7-9 with TRBJ2-7; 10 nucleotides align to TRBD1. V lost 1 base to trimming and J lost 2 bases; unmatched junction nucleotides: 2. This CDR3 region has 15 residues. Germline V gene sequence: CDR1 SEHNR, CDR2 FQNEAQ (reference sequence).

The chain joins TRBV13 to TRBJ2-5, with 8 positions matching TRBD2. From germline, CDR1 is PRHDT and CDR2 FYEKMQ (reference sequence). CDR3 length equals 15 residues. Losses at the gene ends were 5 bases for V and 5 bases for J; bases not matched to a gene: 10. The CDR3 protein is CASSIIAGKGETQYF. In DNA, the CDR3 is TGTGCCAGCAGCATAATAGCGGGAAAAGGGGAGACCCAGTACTTC.

The chain recombines TRBV2 with TRBJ2-3; TRBD2 aligns across 8 bases. Germline values: CDR1 SNHLY, CDR2 FYNNEI. The CDR3 extends over 16 amino acids. J was trimmed by 3 bases and V by 6 bases; bases with no gene match: 11. The CDR3 spells CASRDGTGGRTDTQYF. CDR3 DNA sequence: TGTGCCAGCAGAGACGGGACGGGAGGGAGGACAGATACGCAGTATTTT.

The J gene is TRBJ2-4, the V gene TRBV5-6; D gene uncertain. The CDR3 is 15 residues long. Trimming removed 4 bases at V and 1 base at J, with 12 bases between. CDR1 and CDR2 from the germline V gene are SGHDT and YYEEEE. This CDR3 reads CASSLTNWAKNIQYF. CDR3 DNA sequence: TGTGCCAGCAGCCTTACAAATTGGGCCAAAAACATTCAGTACTTC.

The J gene is TRBJ2-5, the V gene TRBV5-4; the match to TRBD1 covers 7 bases. J gave up 4 bases and V 4 bases, and 7 bases lay outside the gene matches. Looked up from germline, CDR1 is SGHNT and CDR2 is YYREEE (reference sequence). This CDR3 is 14 amino acids long. This CDR3 is CASSPQDRVETQYF. The CDR3, as DNA: TGTGCCAGCAGCCCTCAAGACAGGGTAGAGACCCAGTACTTC.

The rearrangement links TRBV7-2 to TRBJ2-1; 11 nucleotides line up with TRBD2. J lost 8 bases, V lost 8 bases, and 17 bases had no gene match. This CDR3 contains 17 residues. Germline CDR1 and CDR2: SGHTA and FQGNSA. CDR3 loop: CASGGSGRAWDVYEQFF. Here the CDR3 DNA reads TGTGCCAGCGGTGGTAGCGGGAGGGCCTGGGACGTTTATGAGCAGTTCTTC.

The chain links TRBV7-8 to TRBJ2-7, with 11 bases that match TRBD2. Germline V lookup: CDR1 SGHVS, CDR2 FQNEAQ. The CDR3 spans 15 residues. V gave up 1 base and J gave up 2 bases; unmatched junction bases: 1. CDR3 DNA: TGTGCCAGCAGCTTAGAACTAGCGGGAGCCTACGAGCAGTACTTC. This gives the protein CASSLELAGAYEQYF.

This chain links TRBV4-1 with TRBJ2-7; D gene uncertain. V was shortened by 0 bases and J by 3 bases, with 12 bases between the two germline ends. Germline values: CDR1 MGHRA, CDR2 YSYEKL. This CDR3 spans 15 amino acids. DNA for the CDR3: TGCGCCAGCAGCCAAGAGGCTCGACGGAGCTACGAGCAGTACTTC. Translated, it gives CASSQEARRSYEQYF.

The chain is built from TRBV28 and TRBJ1-2; tentative D call: TRBD1 (5 bases). V was pared by 7 bases and J by 8 bases, with 14 bases between. Per the germline V gene, CDR1 is MDHEN and CDR2 is SYDVKM. This CDR3 is built from 12 residues. CDR3 sequence: CASIAGRGGYTF. The CDR3 DNA reads as TGTGCCAGCATAGCGGGACGGGGAGGCTACACCTTC.

The chain couples TRBV21-1 to TRBJ2-7; TRBD1, as called in the table, went unchecked against the DNA. TRBV21-1 is termed a pseudogene. CDR3 length: 15 residues. CDR3 sequence reads: CASSKADRESYEQYF. The CDR3 DNA sequence: TGTGCCAGCAGCAAAGCTGACAGGGAGTCCTACGAGCAGTACTTC.

This clone was seen a single time. The chain recombines TRBV5-1 with TRBJ2-7; a possible D gene is TRBD2 (6 bases). The V and J ends lost 0 bases and 2 bases respectively, with 12 bases between them. CDR1 and CDR2 (germline): SGHRS, YFSETQ. This CDR3 region has 15 residues. The CDR3 is CASSLGGRGPYEQYF. The CDR3 nucleotides are TGCGCCAGCAGCTTGGGTGGGCGGGGACCCTACGAGCAGTACTTC.

The chain combines TRBV7-9 with TRBJ1-5; 8 nucleotides agree with TRBD1. This CDR3 contains 16 residues. Per the germline V gene, CDR1 is SEHNR and CDR2 is FQNEAQ (reference sequence). The V gene end was trimmed by 2 bases and the J gene end by 2 bases; junction bases not matched to a gene: 5. CDR3 nucleotides: TGTGCCAGCAGCTTATGGACAGGGTCGGGCAATCAGCCCCAGCATTTT. This translates into CASSLWTGSGNQPQHF.

The chain combines TRBV4-3 with TRBJ2-1; 11 bases agree with TRBD2. CDR1 is LGHNA and CDR2 is YSLEER in the germline V gene. The ends lost 3 bases at V and 10 bases at J; junction bases unmatched: 8. CDR3 size: 15 residues. Here the CDR3 reads CASSHGTSGWSEQFF. In DNA, the CDR3 is TGCGCCAGCAGCCACGGGACTAGCGGTTGGTCCGAGCAGTTCTTC.

A single count supports this clone. This chain connects TRBV4-1 to TRBJ2-6; D unclear. The CDR3 length is 14 residues. CDR1 and CDR2 (germline): MGHRA, YSYEKL. Trimming shortened V by 0 bases and J by 4 bases, and 4 bases separated the two germline ends. The CDR3 region is CASSQDSGANVLTF. For the CDR3, the DNA is TGCGCCAGCAGCCAAGACTCGGGGGCCAACGTCCTGACTTTC.

This chain connects TRBV19 to TRBJ2-1, with unresolved D. This CDR3 contains 13 residues. V lost 0 bases and J 5 bases, leaving 5 bases between the germline ends. Germline V lookup: CDR1 LNHDA, CDR2 SQIVND (reference sequence). The CDR3 region is CASSIDPDNEQFF. The CDR3 coding sequence is TGTGCCAGTAGTATAGATCCAGACAATGAGCAGTTCTTC.

The V gene is TRBV19, the J gene TRBJ1-5; 8 bases fit TRBD1. Losses at the gene ends were 4 bases for V and 7 bases for J; bases not matched to a gene: 6. Germline CDR1 reads LNHDA; CDR2 reads SQIVND (reference sequence). The CDR3 is 14 amino acids. CDR3 region: CASSTQGAGQPQHF. The CDR3 bases are TGTGCCAGTAGTACCCAGGGGGCAGGGCAGCCCCAGCATTTT.

The chain combines TRBV5-4 with TRBJ2-5; possible D gene TRBD2, 6 bases. This CDR3 is 15 amino acids long. Germline V gives CDR1 SGHNT, CDR2 YYREEE (reference sequence). V was pared by 0 bases and J by 3 bases, with 12 bases between. The CDR3: CASSLALTSKETQYF. Here the CDR3 DNA reads TGTGCCAGCAGCTTGGCCTTGACTAGTAAAGAGACCCAGTACTTC.

The V and J genes are TRBV7-6 and TRBJ2-2; the D gene is possibly TRBD1 (6 bases). V was cut by 6 bases and J by 2 bases, with 10 bases left in between. The CDR3 consists of 14 residues. Germline lookup yields CDR1 SGHVS and CDR2 FNYEAQ. The CDR3 here is CASRAGTNTGELFF. The CDR3 DNA reads TGTGCCAGCAGAGCCGGGACAAACACCGGGGAGCTGTTTTTT.

CDR3 coding DNA: TGCGCCAGCAGCCAAGGAGACACCCGCTCCTACAATGAGCAGTTCTTC. The encoded protein is CASSQGDTRSYNEQFF. The chain employs TRBV4-1 and TRBJ2-1; D uncertain. Trimming pared 1 base from V and 0 bases from J, leaving 10 bases between. This CDR3 spans 16 amino acids. Germline CDR1 and CDR2: MGHRA and YSYEKL.

This chain uses TRBV7-2 with TRBJ2-1, with D unclear. CDR1 SGHTA and CDR2 FQGNSA come from the germline V gene. The V end was cut by 0 bases, the J end by 6 bases, with 3 bases between. The CDR3 covers 12 residues. CDR3 in amino acids: CASSLASNEQFF. CDR3 in DNA: TGTGCCAGCAGCTTAGCGAGCAATGAGCAGTTCTTC.

The chain links TRBV7-3 to TRBJ1-5; the D gene is possibly TRBD1 (5 bases). This CDR3 region has 17 residues. V was clipped by 3 bases and J by 5 bases, with 20 bases between them. Germline CDR1 reads SGHTA; CDR2 reads FQGTGA. CDR3 in amino acids: CASSFSVVREGYQPQHF. The DNA of the CDR3 is TGTGCCAGCAGCTTCTCTGTTGTCCGGGAGGGGTATCAGCCCCAGCATTTT.

The J gene is TRBJ2-1, the V gene TRBV6-5; 12 bases are shared with TRBD2. The length of the CDR3 is 16 residues. In germline, CDR1 is MNHEY, CDR2 SVGAGI. After removal of 2 bases from V and 7 bases from J, the junction contained 6 bases not matched to a gene. CDR3 in DNA: TGTGCCAGCAGTTACGACGGACTAGCGGGAAGTAATGAGCAGTTCTTC. It translates to CASSYDGLAGSNEQFF.

The chain links TRBV19 to TRBJ2-7; D remains ambiguous. This CDR3 has 14 amino acids. Trimming cost V 3 bases and J 3 bases, with 12 bases left between them. CDR1 LNHDA and CDR2 SQIVND come from the germline V gene (reference sequence). This chain's CDR3 is CASSIRHIFYEQYF. The CDR3 bases are TGTGCCAGTAGTATCCGTCACATATTCTACGAGCAGTACTTC. The variable domain in full, with the rest retrieved from reference TRBV19 and TRBJ2-7, is DGGITQSPKYLFRKEGQNVTLSCEQNLNHDAMYWYRQDPGQGLRLIYYSQIVNDFQKGDIAEGYSVSREKKESFPLTVTSAQKNPTAFYLCASSIRHIFYEQYFGPGTRLTVT.

The chain uses TRBV27 and TRBJ2-7; TRBD1 agrees at 8 bases. The junction had 9 bases not matched to a gene; V was cut back by 2 bases and J by 9 bases. The germline CDR1 and CDR2 sequences are MNHEY and SMNVEV (reference sequence). CDR3 length: 14 residues. This chain's CDR3 is CASSLGQGLEWQYF. The CDR3 region has the DNA TGTGCCAGCAGTTTAGGACAGGGTTTGGAATGGCAGTACTTC.

The chain joins TRBV11-2 to TRBJ2-7, with D tentatively TRBD2 (6 bases). The germline gives CDR1 SGHAT, CDR2 FQNNGV. V was cut by 5 bases and J by 9 bases, with 14 bases left in between. This CDR3 contains 12 residues. The CDR3 sequence is CASSPGLPGQYF. Here the CDR3 DNA reads TGTGCCAGCAGCCCGGGACTTCCAGGGCAGTACTTC.